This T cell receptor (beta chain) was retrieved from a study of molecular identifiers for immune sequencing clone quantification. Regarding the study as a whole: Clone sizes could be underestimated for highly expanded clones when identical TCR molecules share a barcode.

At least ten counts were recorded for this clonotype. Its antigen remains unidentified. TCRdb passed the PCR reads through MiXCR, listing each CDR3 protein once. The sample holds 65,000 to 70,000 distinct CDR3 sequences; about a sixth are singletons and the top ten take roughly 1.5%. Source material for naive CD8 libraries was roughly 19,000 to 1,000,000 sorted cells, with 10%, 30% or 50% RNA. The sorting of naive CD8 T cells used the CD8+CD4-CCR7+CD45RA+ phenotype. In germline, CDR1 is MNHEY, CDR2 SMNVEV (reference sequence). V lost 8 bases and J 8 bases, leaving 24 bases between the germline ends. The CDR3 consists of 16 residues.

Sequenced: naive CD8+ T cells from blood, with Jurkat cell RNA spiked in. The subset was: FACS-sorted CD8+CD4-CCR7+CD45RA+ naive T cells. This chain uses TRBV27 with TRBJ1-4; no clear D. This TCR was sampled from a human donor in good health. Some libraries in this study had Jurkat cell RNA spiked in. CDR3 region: CASGPYGVSSLEKLFF. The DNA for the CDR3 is TGTGCCAGCGGACCCTATGGAGTCAGCTCCTTGGAAAAACTGTTTTTT.